This paragraph covers one T cell receptor beta chain sequence. The target antigen is unknown. Given a much more abundant clone one base away, this may be a read error. Germline loops: CDR1 SGDLS, CDR2 YYNGEE. The CDR3 is made up of 15 amino acids. A second PCR of about 6 to 11 cycles used a sample-barcoded 5' primer and a J-beta primer mix. TCRdb independently ran MiXCR on the 5' RACE reads; one entry per CDR3 protein. The repertoire has about 930,000 distinct CDR3 sequences, roughly 29% of them found once; the top ten carry about 10%. The sample comes from a study of blood T cells in healthy people across ages. The study's findings and limits: A strong correlation was seen between TCR beta diversity and naive T cell percentage.

Separately, the same data were catalogued under a study of T cells of mothers and their children.

Sample: blood. This chain connects TRBV9 to TRBJ1-6; TRBD1 matches 12 bases. The receptor's source is a woman aged 40 to 49 in good health. CDR3 DNA sequence: TGTGCCAACAGCGAGGGACAGGGGGCTAATTCACCCCTCCACTTT. As protein: CANSEGQGANSPLHF.